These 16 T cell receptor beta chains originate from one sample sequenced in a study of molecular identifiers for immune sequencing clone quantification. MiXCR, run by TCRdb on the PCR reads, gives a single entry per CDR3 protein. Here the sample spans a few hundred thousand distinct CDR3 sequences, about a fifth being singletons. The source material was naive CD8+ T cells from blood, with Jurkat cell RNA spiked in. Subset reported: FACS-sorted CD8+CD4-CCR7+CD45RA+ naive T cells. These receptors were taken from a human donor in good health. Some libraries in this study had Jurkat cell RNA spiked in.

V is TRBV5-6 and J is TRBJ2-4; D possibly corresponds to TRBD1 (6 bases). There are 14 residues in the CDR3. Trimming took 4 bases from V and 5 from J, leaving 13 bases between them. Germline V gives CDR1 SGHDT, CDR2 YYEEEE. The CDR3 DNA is TGTGCCAGCAGCCCAGGGACACCGGAAAACATTCAGTACTTC. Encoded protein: CASSPGTPENIQYF.

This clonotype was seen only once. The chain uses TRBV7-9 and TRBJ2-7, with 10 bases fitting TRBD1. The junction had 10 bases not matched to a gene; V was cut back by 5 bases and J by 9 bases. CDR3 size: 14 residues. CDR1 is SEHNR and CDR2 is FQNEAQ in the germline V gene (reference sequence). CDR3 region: CASSAADRGSGQYF. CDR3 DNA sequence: TGTGCCAGCAGCGCGGCGGACAGGGGGTCCGGGCAGTACTTC.

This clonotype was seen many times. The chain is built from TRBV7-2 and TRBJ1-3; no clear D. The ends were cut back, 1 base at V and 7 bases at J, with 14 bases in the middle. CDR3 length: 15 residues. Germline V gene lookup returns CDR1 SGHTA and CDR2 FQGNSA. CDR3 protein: CASSLESADGNTIYF. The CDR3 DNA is TGTGCCAGCAGCTTAGAGTCGGCAGATGGGAACACCATATATTTT.

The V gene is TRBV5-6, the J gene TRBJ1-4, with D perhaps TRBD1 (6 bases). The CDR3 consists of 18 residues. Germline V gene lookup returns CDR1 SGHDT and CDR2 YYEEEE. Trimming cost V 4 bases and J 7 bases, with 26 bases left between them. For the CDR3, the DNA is TGTGCCAGCAGCGACGGATACGGGACAACGTTTTGGGGTGAAAAACTGTTTTTT. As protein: CASSDGYGTTFWGEKLFF. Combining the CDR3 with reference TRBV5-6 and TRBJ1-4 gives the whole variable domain DAGVTQSPTHLIKTRGQQVTLRCSPKSGHDTVSWYQQALGQGPQFIFQYYEEEERQRGNFPDRFSGHQFPNYSSELNVNALLLGDSALYLCASSDGYGTTFWGEKLFFGSGTQLSVL.

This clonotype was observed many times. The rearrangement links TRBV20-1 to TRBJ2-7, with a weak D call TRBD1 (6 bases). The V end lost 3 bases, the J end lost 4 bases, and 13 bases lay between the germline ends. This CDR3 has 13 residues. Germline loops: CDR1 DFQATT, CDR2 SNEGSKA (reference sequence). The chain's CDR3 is CSASTGIGYEQYF. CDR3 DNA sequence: TGCAGTGCTAGCACAGGGATCGGATACGAGCAGTACTTC.

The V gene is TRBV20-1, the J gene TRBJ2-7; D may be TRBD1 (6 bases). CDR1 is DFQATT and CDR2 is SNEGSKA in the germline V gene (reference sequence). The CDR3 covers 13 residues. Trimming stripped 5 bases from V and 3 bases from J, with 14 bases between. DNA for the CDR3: TGCAGTGCTCACAAGGGGGTTGTCTACGAGCAGTACTTC. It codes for CSAHKGVVYEQYF.

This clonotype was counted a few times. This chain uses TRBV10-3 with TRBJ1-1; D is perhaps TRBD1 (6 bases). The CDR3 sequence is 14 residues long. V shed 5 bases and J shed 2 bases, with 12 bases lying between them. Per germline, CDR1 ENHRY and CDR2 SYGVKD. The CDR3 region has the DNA TGTGCCATCAGTAGAGCCGGGGGCAACACTGAAGCTTTCTTT. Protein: CAISRAGGNTEAFF.

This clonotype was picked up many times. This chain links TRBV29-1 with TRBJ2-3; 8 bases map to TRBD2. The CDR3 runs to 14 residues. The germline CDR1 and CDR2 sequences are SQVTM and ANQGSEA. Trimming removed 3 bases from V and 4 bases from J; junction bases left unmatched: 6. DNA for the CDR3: TGCAGCGTTGAGGCGGGGGGCCGGGCAGATACGCAGTATTTT. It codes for CSVEAGGRADTQYF.

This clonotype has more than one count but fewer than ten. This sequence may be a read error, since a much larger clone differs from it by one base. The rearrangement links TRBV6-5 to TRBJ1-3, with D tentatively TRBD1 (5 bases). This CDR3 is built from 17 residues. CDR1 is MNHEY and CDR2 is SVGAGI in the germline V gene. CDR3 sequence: CASSYYSGAGSGDTIYF. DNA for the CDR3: TGTGCCAGCAGTTACTACTCTGGGGCAGGGTCTGGAGACACCATATATTTT.

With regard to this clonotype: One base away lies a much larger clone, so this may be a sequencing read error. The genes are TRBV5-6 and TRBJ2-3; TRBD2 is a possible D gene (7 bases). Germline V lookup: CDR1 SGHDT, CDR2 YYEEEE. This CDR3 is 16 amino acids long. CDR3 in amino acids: CASSPEAGAYTDTKYF. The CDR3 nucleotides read TGTGCCAGCAGCCCGGAGGCGGGGGCATACACAGATACGAAGTATTTT. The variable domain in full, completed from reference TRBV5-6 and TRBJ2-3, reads DAGVTQSPTHLIKTRGQQVTLRCSPKSGHDTVSWYQQALGQGPQFIFQYYEEEERQRGNFPDRFSGHQFPNYSSELNVNALLLGDSALYLCASSPEAGAYTDTKYFGPGTRLTVL.

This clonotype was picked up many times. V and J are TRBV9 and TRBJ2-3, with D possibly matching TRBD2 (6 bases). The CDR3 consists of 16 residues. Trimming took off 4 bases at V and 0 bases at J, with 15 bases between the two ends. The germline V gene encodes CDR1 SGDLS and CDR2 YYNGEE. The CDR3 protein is CASSPPAGYSTDTQYF. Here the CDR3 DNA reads TGTGCCAGCAGCCCCCCGGCGGGGTATAGCACAGATACGCAGTATTTT.

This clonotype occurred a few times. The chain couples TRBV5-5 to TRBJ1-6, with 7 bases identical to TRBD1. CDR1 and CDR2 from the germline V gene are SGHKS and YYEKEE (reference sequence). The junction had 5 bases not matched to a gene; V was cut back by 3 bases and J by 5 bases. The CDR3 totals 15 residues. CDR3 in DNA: TGTGCCAGCAGCTCCGGGACAGACGATAATTCACCCCTCCACTTT. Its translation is CASSSGTDDNSPLHF. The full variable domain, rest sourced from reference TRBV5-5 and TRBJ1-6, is DAGVTQSPTHLIKTRGQQVTLRCSPISGHKSVSWYQQVLGQGPQFIFQYYEKEERGRGNFPDRFSARQFPNYSSELNVNALLLGDSALYLCASSSGTDDNSPLHFGNGTRLTVT.

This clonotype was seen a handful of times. The CDR3 sequence: CSVEESGRSRNEQFF. Here the CDR3 DNA reads TGCAGCGTTGAAGAATCCGGTAGGTCGAGGAATGAGCAGTTCTTC. The V gene is TRBV29-1, the J gene TRBJ2-1; D gene uncertain. The CDR3 contains 15 residues. In germline, CDR1 is SQVTM, CDR2 ANQGSEA. V was clipped by 0 bases and J by 7 bases, with 16 bases between them.

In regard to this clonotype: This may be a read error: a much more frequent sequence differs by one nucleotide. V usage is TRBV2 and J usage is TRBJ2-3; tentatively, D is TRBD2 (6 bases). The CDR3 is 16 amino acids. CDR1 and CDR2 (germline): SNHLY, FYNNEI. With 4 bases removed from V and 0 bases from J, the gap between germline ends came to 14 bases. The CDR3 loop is CASSGGWGTSTDTQYF. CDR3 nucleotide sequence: TGTGCCAGCAGTGGAGGTTGGGGGACTAGCACAGATACGCAGTATTTT.

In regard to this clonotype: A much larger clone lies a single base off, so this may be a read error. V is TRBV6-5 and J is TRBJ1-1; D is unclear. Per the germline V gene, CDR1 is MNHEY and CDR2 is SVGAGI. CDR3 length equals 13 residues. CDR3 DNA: TGTGCCAGCAGCCCCCGGGCCGATCTTGAAACTTTCTTT. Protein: CASSPRADLETFF.

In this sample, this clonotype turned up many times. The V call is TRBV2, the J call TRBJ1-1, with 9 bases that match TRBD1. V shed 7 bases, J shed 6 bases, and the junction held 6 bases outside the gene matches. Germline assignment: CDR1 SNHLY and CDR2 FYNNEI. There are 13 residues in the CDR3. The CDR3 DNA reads TGTGCCAGCACCGGACAGGGGATGGCTGAAGCTTTCTTT. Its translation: CASTGQGMAEAFF.